The clone carrying this TCR beta chain showed up just once. Looked up from germline, CDR1 is LNHDA and CDR2 is SQIVND (reference sequence). Trimming pared 4 bases from V and 2 bases from J, leaving 7 bases between. This CDR3 is 13 amino acids long. The entry originates in a study of technical replicates of blood from a few donors. The protocol was immunoSEQ multiplex PCR, while the TCRdb copy is restricted to in-frame clones and leaves out a portion. The table has around 50,000 clones, roughly 95% seen once. The TCR was taken from a human donor in good health. The chain joins TRBV19 to TRBJ2-3; D ambiguous. Specimen: T cells isolated from PBMCs. Here the CDR3 DNA reads TGTGCCAGTAGTAGTCAAATCACAGATACGCAGTATTTT. This sequence encodes CASSSQITDTQYF. The full variable domain, its missing parts supplied by reference TRBV19 and TRBJ2-3, is DGGITQSPKYLFRKEGQNVTLSCEQNLNHDAMYWYRQDPGQGLRLIYYSQIVNDFQKGDIAEGYSVSREKKESFPLTVTSAQKNPTAFYLCASSSQITDTQYFGPGTRLTVL.